Sequencing of this T cell receptor beta chain was carried out in a study of human T cells and chemical hapten exposure. Study-level information: For the roughly 24-week duration of the study, patients were given weekly doses of diphenylcyclopropenone on the scalp. Upper-back patch tests with 0.01% DPC were read at 6 days. The patients, most of them female, presented with alopecia areata, totalis or universalis.

Ten or more counts support this clonotype. TCRdb re-called the RACE reads with MiXCR, one entry per CDR3 protein. The repertoire holds about 34,000 distinct CDR3 sequences, with about 6.3% as singletons. CDR3 length: 15 residues. The V end lost 3 bases, the J end lost 9 bases, and 15 bases lay between the germline ends. Germline CDR1 MGHRA, CDR2 YSYEKL. Described time point: patch test 1, 2 weeks after DPC sensitization. Treatment meaning: therapeutic diphenylcyclopropenone sensitization with weekly scalp DPC. The authors extracted total RNA from unfractionated whole blood. This clonotype originated in a woman in her 30s with alopecia areata. Some clones in this sample may be carry-over from other donors' samples. The specimen was whole blood, collected in connection with sensitization to the hapten diphenylcyclopropenone (DPC). This chain uses TRBV4-1 with TRBJ1-6; a possible D gene is TRBD1 (5 bases). CDR3 bases: TGCGCCAGCAGCCAGGGACGGACTGGAGGTTCACCCCTCCACTTT. Translating it yields CASSQGRTGGSPLHF.